A single sample gave rise to the 15 T cell receptor beta chains below, sequenced in a study of radiotherapy plus CTLA-4 blockade in lung cancer. Only in-frame clones appear in the TCRdb table, and some are missing; sequencing was by immunoSEQ multiplex PCR. The profile shows approximately 35,000 clones, approximately 89% of them singletons. This sample comprised peripheral blood, obtained from a patient treated with radiotherapy plus ipilimumab. The receptors were gathered from a human donor with non-small cell lung cancer who had stable disease on radiotherapy plus ipilimumab.

This clone has only a few counts. The chain employs TRBV10-2 and TRBJ2-7; 7 bases are shared with TRBD2. CDR1 WSHSY and CDR2 SAAADI come from the germline V gene. The CDR3 runs 12 residues. The V segment lost 8 bases and the J segment 2 bases; nucleotides outside the gene matches: 3. The CDR3 here is CASQTSTYEQYF. The CDR3 nucleotides read TGCGCCAGCCAGACTAGCACCTACGAGCAGTACTTC.

CDR3 bases: TGCGCCAGCAGCCTGTCAGCGGGAGCGGAGGAGACCCAGTACTTC. It is translated as CASSLSAGAEETQYF. This chain joins TRBV5-1 and TRBJ2-5; TRBD2 agrees at 8 bases. V was pared by 4 bases and J by 5 bases, with 10 bases of the junction left unmatched. The CDR3 runs to 15 residues. CDR1 is SGHRS and CDR2 is YFSETQ in the germline V gene.

The chain combines TRBV30 with TRBJ1-2, with D tentatively TRBD1 (6 bases). The CDR3 runs to 18 residues. The ends were cut back, 0 bases at V and 0 bases at J, with 20 bases in the middle. Germline V gene lookup returns CDR1 GTSNPN and CDR2 SVGIG (reference sequence). CDR3 DNA: TGTGCCTGGAGTGTAAAACAGGGTCGAATCCGATCTAACTATGGCTACACCTTC. This translates into CAWSVKQGRIRSNYGYTF.

The rearrangement links TRBV5-4 to TRBJ1-1; maybe TRBD1 (6 bases). The germline V gene encodes CDR1 SGHNT and CDR2 YYREEE (reference sequence). CDR3 size: 15 residues. V lost 4 bases, J lost 5 bases, and 18 bases lay in between. CDR3 in amino acids: CASSGPVGAETEAFF. CDR3 nucleotide sequence: TGTGCCAGCAGCGGCCCCGTGGGGGCCGAGACTGAAGCTTTCTTT.

This clone was found once. The chain recombines TRBV20-1 with TRBJ1-1; D possibly corresponds to TRBD1 (5 bases). CDR1 is DFQATT and CDR2 is SNEGSKA in the germline V gene (reference sequence). V was cut by 5 bases and J by 12 bases, with 16 bases left in between. The CDR3 length is 11 residues. CDR3 DNA sequence: TGCAGTGCTGGGGACTCGCTTCTAACTTTCTTT. Translation: CSAGDSLLTFF.

Here the CDR3 reads CASSADRVGKQYF. Here the CDR3 DNA reads TGTGCCAGCAGTGCCGACAGGGTGGGAAAGCAGTACTTC. This rearrangement joins TRBV6-5 to TRBJ2-7; 7 nucleotides match TRBD1. The CDR3 extends over 13 amino acids. Germline trimming cut 5 bases from V and 8 bases from J; bases unmatched to any gene: 9. Per germline, CDR1 MNHEY and CDR2 SVGAGI.

This clone was seen more than once but under ten times. Since a far larger clone is one base different, this is likely a read error. The chain combines TRBV28 with TRBJ2-5, with a possible D match to TRBD1 (6 bases). Trimming removed 3 bases from V and 3 bases from J, with 14 bases in between. The CDR3 has 15 residues. CDR1 and CDR2 from the germline V gene are MDHEN and SYDVKM. DNA for the CDR3: TGTGCCAGCAGTTTCTCGGGACACATCAAAGAGACCCAGTACTTC. Its protein is CASSFSGHIKETQYF.

The rearrangement uses TRBV5-1 and TRBJ2-1; the match to TRBD2 covers 8 bases. This CDR3 is 17 amino acids long. Trimming at V came to 1 base and at J to 3 bases, leaving 9 bases not matched to a gene. The germline gives CDR1 SGHRS, CDR2 YFSETQ. As DNA, the CDR3 is TGCGCCAGCAGCTTGACCTTTACTAGCGGAGGCTACAATGAGCAGTTCTTC. Translation gives CASSLTFTSGGYNEQFF.

This clone was seen a few times. Other DNA sequences from this sample encode an identical CDR3 as well. The chain carries TRBV11-3 and TRBJ2-7; possible D gene TRBD1, 6 bases. This CDR3 region has 13 residues. V was clipped by 5 bases and J by 7 bases, with 15 bases between them. The germline CDR1 and CDR2 sequences are SGHNT and YENEEA. Here the CDR3 reads CASSLTGSGEQYF. CDR3 sequence (DNA): TGTGCCAGCAGCCTCACAGGGTCCGGGGAGCAGTACTTC.

Details on this clone: One end of the junction is discordant with germline, which a read error may explain. V usage is TRBV19 and J usage is TRBJ2-1; 8 bases match TRBD1. The CDR3 extends over 12 amino acids. Germline V CDR1 and CDR2: LNHDA, SQIVND (reference sequence). The CDR3 region has the DNA TGTACCAGTAGTCAGGGGGCAGGGGAGCAGTTCTTC. It yields the protein CTSSQGAGEQFF.

The chain links TRBV9 to TRBJ1-2; possibly TRBD1 for D (6 bases). Germline CDR1 reads SGDLS; CDR2 reads YYNGEE. The CDR3 spans 14 residues. Deletions cut 0 bases from V and 8 bases from J, with 14 bases between. CDR3 sequence reads: CASSVAPGDQGYTF. The CDR3 nucleotides read TGTGCCAGCAGCGTAGCTCCAGGGGATCAAGGCTACACCTTC.

This chain links TRBV18 with TRBJ2-3; TRBD2 agrees at 7 bases. CDR3 length equals 15 residues. Germline CDR1 and CDR2: KGHSH and LQKENI. Unmatched junction bases numbered 3, after V lost 3 bases and J lost 0 bases. The CDR3 is CASSPSGVSTDTQYF. The CDR3 bases are TGTGCCAGCTCACCCAGCGGGGTTAGCACAGATACGCAGTATTTT.

This chain joins TRBV5-4 and TRBJ1-1, with D tentatively TRBD1 (6 bases). The V end lost 3 bases, the J end lost 2 bases, and 11 bases lay between the germline ends. This CDR3 is 14 amino acids long. Germline CDR1 SGHNT, CDR2 YYREEE (reference sequence). DNA for the CDR3: TGTGCCAGCAGCTGGATACAGGGAAACACTGAAGCTTTCTTT. Amino acid sequence: CASSWIQGNTEAFF.

J is TRBJ2-7 and V is TRBV6-1; no clear D gene. This CDR3 spans 11 amino acids. In germline, CDR1 is MNHNS, CDR2 SASEGT. Trimming pared 7 bases from V and 4 bases from J, leaving 8 bases between. Written as DNA, the CDR3 is TGTGCCAGCACCTCGGTTTACGAGCAGTACTTC. It is translated as CASTSVYEQYF.

The chain couples TRBV28 to TRBJ1-2; 10 bases are a match to TRBD1. The CDR3 is 16 residues long. Germline values: CDR1 MDHEN, CDR2 SYDVKM. V shed 4 bases, J shed 5 bases, and the junction held 10 bases outside the gene matches. The CDR3 loop is CASSSTAVDRGYGYTF. CDR3 DNA sequence: TGTGCCAGCAGTTCGACAGCGGTGGACAGGGGGTATGGCTACACCTTC.